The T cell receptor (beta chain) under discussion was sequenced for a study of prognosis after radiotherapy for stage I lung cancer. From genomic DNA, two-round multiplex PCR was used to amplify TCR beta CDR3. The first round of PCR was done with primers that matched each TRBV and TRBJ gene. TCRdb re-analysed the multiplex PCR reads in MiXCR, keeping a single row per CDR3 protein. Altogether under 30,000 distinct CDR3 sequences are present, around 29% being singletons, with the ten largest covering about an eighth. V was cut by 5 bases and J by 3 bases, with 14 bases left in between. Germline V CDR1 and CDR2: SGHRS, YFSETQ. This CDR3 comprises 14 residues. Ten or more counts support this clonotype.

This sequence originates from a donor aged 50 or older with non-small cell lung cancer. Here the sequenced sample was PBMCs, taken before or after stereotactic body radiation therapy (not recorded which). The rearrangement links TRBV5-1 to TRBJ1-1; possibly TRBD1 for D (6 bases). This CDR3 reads CASSLLGGYTEAFF. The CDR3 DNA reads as TGCGCCAGCAGTCTCTTAGGGGGGTACACTGAAGCTTTCTTT.